This T cell receptor beta chain originates from a study of shared clonotypes between healthy human individuals. This clone was seen once. Here immunoSEQ multiplex PCR was the method, and the copy in TCRdb shows in-frame clones only, minus some. The sample contains about 530,000 clones, 90% to 96% of which appear only once. Trimming took 3 bases from V and 0 from J; bases not matched to a gene: 5. The CDR3 contains 16 residues. CDR1 SGHRS and CDR2 YFSETQ come from the germline V gene. The rearrangement uses TRBV5-1 and TRBJ1-4, with 7 bases that match TRBD1. The receptor comes from a woman younger than 45 in good health. The sequenced material came from naive CD4+ T cells sorted from blood. Subset noted: CD45RA+ positively selected. The CDR3, as DNA: TGCGCCAGCAGCTACGGGACAGCTCCAACTAATGAAAAACTGTTTTTT. Its translation: CASSYGTAPTNEKLFF. Combining the CDR3 with reference TRBV5-1 and TRBJ1-4 gives the whole variable domain KAGVTQTPRYLIKTRGQQVTLSCSPISGHRSVSWYQQTPGQGLQFLFEYFSETQRNKGNFPGRFSGRQFSNSRSEMNVSTLELGDSALYLCASSYGTAPTNEKLFFGSGTQLSVL.